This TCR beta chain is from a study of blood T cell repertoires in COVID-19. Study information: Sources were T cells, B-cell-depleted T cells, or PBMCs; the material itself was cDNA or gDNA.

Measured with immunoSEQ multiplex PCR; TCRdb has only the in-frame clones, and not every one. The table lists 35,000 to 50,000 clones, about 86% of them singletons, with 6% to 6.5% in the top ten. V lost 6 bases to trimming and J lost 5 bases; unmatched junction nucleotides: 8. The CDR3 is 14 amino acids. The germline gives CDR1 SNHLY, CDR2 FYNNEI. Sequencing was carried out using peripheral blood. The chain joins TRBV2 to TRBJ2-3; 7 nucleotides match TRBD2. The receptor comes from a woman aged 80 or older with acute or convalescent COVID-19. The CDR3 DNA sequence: TGTGCCAGCAGCGCAGGGACTAATCTAGATACGCAGTATTTT. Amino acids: CASSAGTNLDTQYF.